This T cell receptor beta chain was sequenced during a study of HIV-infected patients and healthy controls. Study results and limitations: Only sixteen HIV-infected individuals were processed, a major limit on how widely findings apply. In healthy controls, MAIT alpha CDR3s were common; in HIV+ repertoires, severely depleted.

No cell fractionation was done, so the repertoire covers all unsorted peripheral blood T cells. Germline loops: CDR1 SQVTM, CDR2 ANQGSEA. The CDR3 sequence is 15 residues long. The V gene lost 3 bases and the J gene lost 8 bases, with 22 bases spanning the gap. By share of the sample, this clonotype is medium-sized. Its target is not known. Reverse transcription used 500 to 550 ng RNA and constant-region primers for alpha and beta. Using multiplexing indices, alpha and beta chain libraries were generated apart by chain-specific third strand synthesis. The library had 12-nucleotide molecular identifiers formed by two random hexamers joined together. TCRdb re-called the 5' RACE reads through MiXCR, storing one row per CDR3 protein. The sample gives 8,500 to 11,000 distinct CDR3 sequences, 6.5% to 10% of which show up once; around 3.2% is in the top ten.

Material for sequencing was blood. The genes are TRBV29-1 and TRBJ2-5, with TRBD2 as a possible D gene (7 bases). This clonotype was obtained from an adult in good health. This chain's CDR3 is CSVDPLGGPQGTQYF. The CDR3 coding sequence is TGCAGCGTTGATCCTTTGGGGGGGCCGCAGGGAACCCAGTACTTC.